Shown below are 13 T cell receptor beta chains from a single sample sequenced in a study of shared clonotypes between healthy human individuals (TCRdb year 2020). CD8 naive samples consisted of CD45RO-negative cells that were positively selected for CCR7, yielding a CD45RA+CCR7+ population without TemRA cells. Library preparation employed the immunoSEQ multiplex PCR assay. The clones in this table, taken by TCRdb from immuneACCESS, are in-frame only. Not every clone is retained; where verified, under half of the shortfall comes from an unresolved V gene, and the cause of the rest is unknown. The sample table holds about 2.2 million clones, of which 90% to 95% were seen once. Clones ranked in the top ten supply approximately 1.7% of the sample. The sequenced sample was naive CD8+ T cells from PBMCs. This sample's cell subset or site label indicates: CD45RA+CCR7+. Receptor source: a man younger than 35 in good health. Some clones in this sample may be carry-over from other donors' samples.

About this clone: The same CDR3 is also encoded by other DNA sequences in this sample. This chain connects TRBV11-1 to TRBJ2-1; D unresolved. Germline-derived CDR1 and CDR2 are SGHAT and FQDESV (reference sequence). V lost 3 bases, J lost 4 bases, and 7 bases lay in between. The CDR3 runs 13 residues. CDR3 sequence reads: CASSFTEYNEQFF. The CDR3 DNA reads TGTGCCAGCAGCTTTACAGAGTACAATGAGCAGTTCTTC.

The rearrangement uses TRBV10-3 and TRBJ2-7, with 8 bases aligning to TRBD1. V dropped 0 bases and J dropped 5; count of bases not matched to a gene: 6. Germline CDR1 ENHRY, CDR2 SYGVKD. The CDR3 has 15 residues. CDR3 sequence reads: CAISESGQGADEQYF. The CDR3, as DNA: TGTGCCATCAGTGAGTCTGGGCAGGGGGCGGACGAGCAGTACTTC.

The chain's CDR3 is CASSVEDSSTGELFF. CDR3 DNA sequence: TGTGCCAGCAGCGTAGAAGACAGCAGTACCGGGGAGCTGTTTTTT. The genes are TRBV9 and TRBJ2-2; D perhaps matches TRBD1 (5 bases). The CDR3 runs 15 residues. CDR1 is SGDLS, CDR2 YYNGEE, per germline. The V gene lost 0 bases and the J gene lost 5 bases, with 11 bases spanning the gap.

This chain connects TRBV28 to TRBJ2-7, with D perhaps TRBD2 (6 bases). From germline, CDR1 is MDHEN and CDR2 SYDVKM. The CDR3 covers 15 residues. The ends were cut back, 7 bases at V and 6 bases at J, with 22 bases in the middle. The CDR3 loop reads CASTLEVGGTTEQYF. The CDR3 coding sequence is TGTGCCAGCACCTTGGAGGTGGGGGGAACTACCGAGCAGTACTTC.

The chain carries TRBV29-1 and TRBJ2-1, with D perhaps TRBD1 (6 bases). The CDR3 extends over 12 amino acids. The V end lost 4 bases, the J end lost 7 bases, and 11 bases lay between the germline ends. In germline, CDR1 is SQVTM, CDR2 ANQGSEA. In nucleotides, the CDR3 is TGCAGCGTTGTCACAGGGAAAAATGAGCAGTTCTTC. Translation: CSVVTGKNEQFF.

The genes are TRBV28 and TRBJ1-1; the D gene is possibly TRBD1 (6 bases). Germline-derived CDR1 and CDR2 are MDHEN and SYDVKM. CDR3 length equals 14 residues. V lost 5 bases to trimming and J lost 7 bases, with 17 bases between them. The CDR3 spells CASSPITGHLEAFF. CDR3 nucleotides: TGTGCCAGCAGTCCGATCACGGGACACCTTGAAGCTTTCTTT. Together with reference TRBV28 and TRBJ1-1, the CDR3 gives the full variable domain: DVKVTQSSRYLVKRTGEKVFLECVQDMDHENMFWYRQDPGLGLRLIYFSYDVKMKEKGDIPEGYSVSREKKERFSLILESASTNQTSMYLCASSPITGHLEAFFGQGTRLTVV.

On this clone itself: This sample also contains other DNA sequences that code for the same CDR3. This chain connects TRBV13 to TRBJ2-1; 8 positions agree with TRBD2. Germline lookup yields CDR1 PRHDT and CDR2 FYEKMQ (reference sequence). The V segment lost 4 bases and the J segment 7 bases; nucleotides outside the gene matches: 3. The CDR3 consists of 13 residues. CDR3 sequence: CASSSRLANEQFF. CDR3 bases: TGTGCCAGCAGCTCAAGACTAGCGAATGAGCAGTTCTTC.

The rearrangement links TRBV5-6 to TRBJ2-6, with D tentatively TRBD2 (6 bases). Germline CDR1 SGHDT, CDR2 YYEEEE. CDR3 length: 15 amino acids. With 6 bases removed from V and 4 bases from J, the gap between germline ends came to 14 bases. The CDR3: CASTGMGLGANVLTF. In DNA, the CDR3 is TGTGCCAGCACGGGGATGGGACTCGGGGCCAACGTCCTGACTTTC.

The gene calls are TRBV7-2 and TRBJ2-1, with 10 bases aligning to TRBD1. With 5 bases clipped from V and 10 bases from J, the junction kept 5 bases outside the gene matches. Germline CDR1 reads SGHTA; CDR2 reads FQGNSA. The CDR3 has 13 residues. CDR3 sequence reads: CASSVDRGREQFF. The CDR3 nucleotides read TGTGCCAGCAGCGTCGACAGGGGGCGAGAGCAGTTCTTC.

The CDR3 reads CASTPLRDWGYTF. The CDR3 DNA reads TGTGCCAGTACCCCGTTGAGGGACTGGGGCTACACCTTC. The chain combines TRBV19 with TRBJ1-2, with a possible D match to TRBD1 (5 bases). The germline CDR1 and CDR2 sequences are LNHDA and SQIVND (reference sequence). The CDR3 has 13 amino acids. V was cut by 7 bases and J by 8 bases, with 17 bases left in between.

The rearrangement links TRBV9 to TRBJ2-3; D assignment may be TRBD1 or TRBD2 (5 bases each). V lost 0 bases and J 4 bases, leaving 9 bases between the germline ends. The CDR3 runs 14 residues. In germline, CDR1 is SGDLS, CDR2 YYNGEE. CDR3 in amino acids: CASSVGDGPDTQYF. The CDR3 coding sequence is TGTGCCAGCAGCGTAGGGGACGGGCCAGATACGCAGTATTTT.

The chain links TRBV7-8 to TRBJ1-2; TRBD1 might be the D (5 bases). From germline, CDR1 is SGHVS and CDR2 FQNEAQ. Trimming took 1 base from V and 3 from J, leaving 12 bases between them. The CDR3 is 15 amino acids. CDR3 sequence reads: CASSLDRTAYYGYTF. CDR3 bases: TGTGCCAGCAGCTTAGACAGGACGGCTTACTATGGCTACACCTTC.

The rearrangement uses TRBV29-1 and TRBJ2-1; a weak D match, TRBD2 (6 bases). Trimming pared 6 bases from V and 7 bases from J, leaving 16 bases between. Germline CDR1 is SQVTM and CDR2 is ANQGSEA. The length of the CDR3 is 13 residues. DNA of the CDR3: TGCAGCGTCCAGGCACTAGCAAGTAATGAGCAGTTCTTC. It encodes CSVQALASNEQFF.